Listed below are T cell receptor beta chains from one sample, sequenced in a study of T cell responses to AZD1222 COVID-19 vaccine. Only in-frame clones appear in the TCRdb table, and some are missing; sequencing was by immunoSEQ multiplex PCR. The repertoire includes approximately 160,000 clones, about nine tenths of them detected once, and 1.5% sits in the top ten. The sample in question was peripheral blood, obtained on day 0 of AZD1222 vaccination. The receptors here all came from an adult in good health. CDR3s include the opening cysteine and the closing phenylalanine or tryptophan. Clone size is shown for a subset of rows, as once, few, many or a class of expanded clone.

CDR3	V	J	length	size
CASTSFRGVHF	TRBV19	TRBJ1-2	11	few
CASSLRISGGPDTQYF	TRBV5-6	TRBJ2-3	16	-
CASSLDRRAKNIQYF	TRBV11-3	TRBJ2-4	15	-
CASTQTVNTEAFF	TRBV6-5	TRBJ1-1	13	-
CASSLRTSGGRSSYNEQFF	TRBV7-2	TRBJ2-1	19	-
CASSPGQHPNNSPLHF	TRBV5-5	TRBJ1-6	16	-
CASSQDLGGAFF	TRBV4-1	TRBJ1-1	12	-
CASSLGGRLETQYF	TRBV28	TRBJ2-5	14	-
CASSGEGREGYEQYF	TRBV9	TRBJ2-7	15	-
CASSLPAALEWHF	TRBV28	TRBJ1-5	13	-
CASSLATSGGHYSYNEQFF	TRBV5-1	TRBJ2-1	19	-
CASSLLAGSQETQYF	TRBV5-1	TRBJ2-5	15	-
CASSLPDHGGEQFF	TRBV28	TRBJ2-1	14	-
CACGIRDTEAFF	TRBV6-5	TRBJ1-1	12	-
CASSLVTFEQYF	TRBV11-1	TRBJ2-7	12	-
CASSEDPHRGRGYTF	TRBV10-1	TRBJ1-2	15	-
CASRHFDRGGNNEKLFF	TRBV28	TRBJ1-4	17	-
CASSLSLSDSPLHF	TRBV5-1	TRBJ1-6	14	-
CASSRDPGNTIYF	TRBV6-5	TRBJ1-3	13	-
CASSLAHGASGNTIYF	TRBV11-1	TRBJ1-3	16	-
CASSLIKGNEQFF	TRBV7-3	TRBJ2-1	13	-
CASSQSGTGEQYF	TRBV16	TRBJ2-7	13	-